This T cell receptor (beta chain) was captured in a study of blood T cell repertoires in COVID-19. Overall study: PBMCs, B-cell-depleted T cells, or T cells were the source of the cDNA or gDNA that made up the material.

Clinical histories supplied by participants themselves formed the basis of cohort assignment. Repertoires were generated with immunoSEQ multiplex PCR, while TCRdb's copy carries only in-frame clones and drops some. The profile shows about 140,000 clones, almost 85% of them singletons. The CDR3 sequence is 14 residues long. The ends lost 3 bases at V and 12 bases at J; junction bases unmatched: 13. Germline V gives CDR1 KGHSH, CDR2 LQKENI. The TCR comes from a man aged 35 to 55 with acute COVID-19. This rearrangement joins TRBV18 to TRBJ1-1; the match to TRBD1 covers 7 bases. The sample comprised PBMCs or T cells enriched from blood (not recorded which). CDR3 nucleotide sequence: TGTGCCAGCTCACCCGGACAGGATAAAGGGACAACTTTCTTT. Its translation is CASSPGQDKGTTFF.